A selection of T cell receptor beta chains follows, all from one sample in a study of healthy donors' naive CD4 and CD8 T cells. TCRdb ran MiXCR on the reads and lists one entry per CDR3 protein. Of roughly 200,000 distinct CDR3 sequences detected, 65% to 75% appear once; the ten largest clones hold roughly 2.4%. Sequencing used naive CD4+ and CD8+ T cells sorted from blood, pooled from several donors. These receptors were taken from a pool of human donors in good health; the sample pools cells from several healthy donors. Both conserved end residues are part of each CDR3. A D gene is named only where the DNA matches it firmly. Size is omitted from some rows. Given values are once, few, many or a class for expanded clones.

>TRBV27|-|TRBJ2-3|-
CASTLGTRGTDTQYF
TGTGCCAGTACCCTCGGCACCAGAGGGACAGATACGCAGTATTTT
>TRBV29-1|-|TRBJ2-1|-
CSVEGFDNEQFF
TGCAGCGTCGAGGGTTTTGACAATGAGCAGTTCTTC
>TRBV29-1|-|TRBJ1-3|-
CSVGPEFGNTIYF
TGCAGCGTTGGCCCTGAATTTGGAAACACCATATATTTT
>TRBV6-5|-|TRBJ2-7|-
CASSYSRVREYEQYF
TGTGCCAGCAGTTACTCTCGGGTCAGGGAATACGAGCAGTACTTC
>TRBV19|-|TRBJ1-1|-
CASSIGDYTEAFF
TGTGCCAGTAGTATAGGTGACTACACTGAAGCCTTCTTT
>TRBV6-2/TRBV6-3|-|TRBJ2-7|-
CASGFRAHEQYF
TGTGCCAGCGGGTTCAGGGCCCACGAGCAGTACTTC
>TRBV29-1|TRBD2|TRBJ2-3|-
CSVSGLAGGTDTQYF
TGCAGCGTATCGGGACTAGCGGGAGGCACAGATACGCAGTATTTT
>TRBV30|TRBD1|TRBJ1-6|-
CAWSQYGTVGSPLHF
TGTGCCTGGAGTCAGTACGGGACAGTAGGTTCACCCCTCCACTTT
>TRBV19|-|TRBJ2-1|once
CASSRGLPTSSYNEQFF
TGTGCCAGTAGTAGGGGACTTCCGACGAGCTCCTACAATGAGCAGTTCTTC
>TRBV5-6|-|TRBJ2-1|-
CASSLYPGEENEQFF
TGTGCCAGCAGCTTGTATCCGGGAGAGGAAAATGAGCAGTTCTTC
>TRBV6-5|TRBD1|TRBJ1-2|-
CASSFLQGASNYGYTF
TGTGCCAGCAGTTTTCTCCAGGGGGCCTCTAACTATGGCTACACCTTC
>TRBV5-1|TRBD2|TRBJ2-3|-
CASSTIAGGPADTQYF
TGCGCCAGCAGCACCATAGCGGGAGGGCCCGCAGATACGCAGTATTTT
>TRBV6-5|-|TRBJ2-7|-
CASSKFSYPYEQYF
TGTGCCAGCAGTAAGTTCTCGTACCCCTACGAGCAGTACTTC
>TRBV6-5|-|TRBJ2-6|-
CASRPRSSGANVLTF
TGTGCCAGCAGACCCAGGAGCTCTGGGGCCAACGTCCTGACTTTC
>TRBV6-5|-|TRBJ1-5|-
CASSSGRNQPQHF
TGTGCCAGCTCCTCAGGTCGCAATCAGCCCCAGCATTTT
>TRBV27|-|TRBJ2-6|-
CASSLLVGSGANVLTF
TGTGCCAGCAGTTTATTGGTGGGCTCTGGGGCCAACGTCCTGACTTTC
>TRBV29-1|TRBD2|TRBJ2-1|once
CSVAGTSGIEQFF
TGCAGCGTGGCTGGGACTAGCGGGATCGAGCAGTTCTTC
>TRBV19|-|TRBJ2-2|-
CASSITGKGGELFF
TGTGCCAGTAGTATAACAGGGAAAGGCGGGGAGCTGTTTTTT
>TRBV5-4|TRBD2|TRBJ2-1|-
CASISGSGEQFF
TGTGCCAGCATAAGCGGGAGCGGCGAGCAGTTCTTC
>TRBV5-1|-|TRBJ2-7|-
CASSSYRDSYEQYF
TGCGCCAGCAGCTCCTACAGGGACTCCTACGAGCAGTACTTC
>TRBV6-2/TRBV6-3|-|TRBJ2-3|-
CASRPWRGADTQYF
TGTGCCAGCAGACCCTGGCGTGGTGCAGATACGCAGTATTTT
>TRBV30|-|TRBJ1-2|-
CAWSANSYGYTF
TGTGCCTGGAGTGCTAACAGCTATGGCTACACCTTC
>TRBV5-1|TRBD1|TRBJ2-7|-
CASSWETGSYEQYF
TGCGCCAGCAGCTGGGAGACAGGGTCCTACGAGCAGTACTTC
>TRBV20-1|TRBD1|TRBJ2-7|-
CSARDLKGQGTLNYYEQYF
TGCAGTGCTAGAGATTTGAAGGGACAGGGGACTCTTAATTACTACGAGCAGTACTTC
>TRBV6-2/TRBV6-3|-|TRBJ2-5|-
CASSYDRTSQETQYF
TGTGCCAGCAGTTACGATCGTACTAGCCAAGAGACCCAGTACTTC
>TRBV6-5|-|TRBJ1-6|few
CASSYGTGYNSPLHF
TGTGCCAGCAGTTACGGCACAGGGTACAATTCACCCCTCCACTTT
>TRBV6-5|TRBD2|TRBJ2-1|-
CASKSSRGSVSNEQFF
TGTGCCAGCAAAAGCAGCCGCGGGAGCGTGAGCAATGAGCAGTTCTTC
>TRBV5-6|-|TRBJ2-2|-
CASSSPFGRALGGELFF
TGTGCCAGCAGCTCCCCCTTCGGACGGGCGCTAGGAGGGGAGCTGTTTTTT
>TRBV6-2/TRBV6-3|-|TRBJ2-1|-
CASSPSRGEQFF
TGTGCCAGCAGTCCATCCCGGGGTGAGCAGTTCTTC
>TRBV29-1|TRBD2|TRBJ2-1|-
CSVEGSSGDYNEQFF
TGCAGCGTTGAGGGCTCTAGCGGTGACTACAATGAGCAGTTCTTC
>TRBV30|TRBD1|TRBJ1-2|-
CAWKDRGNYGYTF
TGTGCCTGGAAGGACAGGGGTAACTATGGCTACACCTTC
>TRBV29-1|-|TRBJ1-2|-
CSAGAGSGYTF
TGCAGCGCGGGGGCAGGGAGTGGCTACACCTTC
>TRBV29-1|-|TRBJ1-1|-
CSVQGQPNTEAFF
TGCAGCGTTCAAGGACAGCCGAACACTGAAGCTTTCTTT
>TRBV29-1|TRBD1|TRBJ1-1|-
CSVERQGMTTEAFF
TGCAGCGTTGAACGACAGGGTATGACCACTGAAGCTTTCTTT
>TRBV27|-|TRBJ1-5|-
CASSLRQYNQPQHF
TGTGCCAGCAGTTTACGGCAGTACAATCAGCCCCAGCATTTT
>TRBV11-1|TRBD1|TRBJ2-5|-
CASSAGTVQETQYF
TGTGCCAGCAGCGCAGGGACAGTTCAAGAGACCCAGTACTTC
>TRBV11-2|-|TRBJ2-1|-
CASSLRNQRIGHQFF
TGTGCCAGCAGCTTACGGAACCAGCGGATTGGCCATCAGTTCTTC
>TRBV30|-|TRBJ1-1|-
CAWANVGNTEAFF
TGTGCCTGGGCCAATGTGGGGAACACTGAAGCTTTCTTT
>TRBV5-6|-|TRBJ2-1|once
CASSLDGISYNEQFF
TGTGCCAGCAGCTTGGACGGGATCTCCTACAATGAGCAGTTCTTC
>TRBV6-6|-|TRBJ2-7|few
CASSYAEPIDYEQYF
TGTGCCAGCAGTTACGCGGAACCGATCGACTACGAGCAGTACTTC
>TRBV6-5|-|TRBJ1-6|-
CASSYGWANSPLHF
TGTGCCAGCAGTTACGGTTGGGCAAATTCACCCCTCCACTTT
>TRBV5-6|TRBD1|TRBJ2-3|-
CASSTLTGASDTQYF
TGTGCCAGCAGCACACTGACAGGGGCGTCAGATACGCAGTATTTT
>TRBV20-1|-|TRBJ2-7|few
CSARSTSSYEQYF
TGCAGTGCTAGGTCGACATCCTCCTACGAGCAGTACTTC
>TRBV29-1|TRBD2|TRBJ2-7|-
CSVRLAGGKEQYF
TGCAGCGTCCGACTAGCGGGAGGTAAAGAGCAGTACTTC
>TRBV6-2/TRBV6-3|TRBD2|TRBJ2-1|-
CASSYPRSGSDKRFF
TGTGCCAGCAGTTACCCGAGGAGCGGGAGTGACAAACGGTTCTTC
>TRBV6-2/TRBV6-3|-|TRBJ1-1|-
CASSWNTETFF
TGTGCCAGCAGCTGGAACACTGAAACTTTCTTT
>TRBV27|-|TRBJ1-4|few
CASSLGLGSGKLFF
TGTGCCAGCAGTTTAGGACTGGGAAGTGGGAAACTGTTTTTT
>TRBV27|-|TRBJ2-3|-
CASSFVASTDTQYF
TGTGCCAGCAGTTTCGTAGCTAGCACAGATACGCAGTATTTT
>TRBV6-6|-|TRBJ2-1|few
CASSYLQGRNEQFF
TGTGCCAGCAGTTACTTACAGGGTAGAAATGAGCAGTTCTTC
>TRBV15|TRBD1|TRBJ1-5|-
CATSRRRPGQGSQPQHF
TGTGCCACCAGCAGACGTCGTCCGGGACAGGGGTCTCAGCCCCAGCATTTT
>TRBV5-1|TRBD2|TRBJ2-7|-
CASSLVPSGLLYF
TGCGCCAGCAGCTTGGTTCCTAGCGGGTTACTGTACTTC
>TRBV12-3/TRBV12-4|-|TRBJ1-1|-
CASSALRGRTEAFF
TGTGCCAGCAGTGCCCTGAGAGGGAGAACTGAAGCTTTCTTT
>TRBV20-1|TRBD1|TRBJ1-1|-
CSASSGTGEDTEAFF
TGCAGTGCTAGTAGTGGGACAGGGGAGGACACTGAAGCTTTCTTT
>TRBV27|TRBD1|TRBJ2-5|once
CAGSPTGPLTQYF
TGTGCCGGCAGTCCGACAGGGCCGCTGACCCAGTACTTC
>TRBV19|-|TRBJ2-1|-
CASTPRDIRSYNEQFF
TGTGCCAGTACCCCCCGGGACATCCGCTCCTACAATGAGCAGTTCTTC